This T cell receptor (beta chain) is from a study of shared clonotypes between healthy human individuals. The assay was immunoSEQ multiplex PCR, and TCRdb's table has in-frame clones only and misses some. The sample yields 2 million to 2.5 million clones, more than 90% seen once. From germline, CDR1 is SGHNT and CDR2 YYREEE (reference sequence). The V end lost 0 bases, the J end lost 8 bases, and 14 bases lay between the germline ends. The CDR3 is made up of 15 amino acids. Sequenced input: naive CD4+ T cells sorted from blood. The subset denotes: CD45RA+ positively selected. The sequence was collected from a man between 18 and 29 years old in good health. This chain connects TRBV5-4 to TRBJ1-4; unclear D gene. CDR3 nucleotides: TGTGCCAGCAGCTTGGAAGCCGGACGGCAAGAAAAACTGTTTTTT. Protein: CASSLEAGRQEKLFF.